The T cell receptor beta chain under discussion was sequenced for a study of OX40 agonist ivuxolimab in advanced cancers. Study-level points and caveats: Researchers report that CD8+ T cells had, on average, more expanded clones than CD4+. Low normalized clonal expansion also occurred in some nonresponding patients.

The CDR3 is 12 amino acids. The germline V gene encodes CDR1 SEHNR and CDR2 FQNEAQ (reference sequence). Trimming left V 5 bases short and J 8 bases short, with 12 bases between. Note on this clone: Its antigen is not identified.

Generated by immunoSEQ multiplex PCR, the TCRdb table keeps only in-frame clones and is missing some. The sample has some 50,000 clones; 80% to 90% are singletons. The sequence was obtained from an adult with an advanced solid tumor such as melanoma, head and neck, liver or kidney cancer. The chain carries TRBV7-9 and TRBJ1-2, with a tentative D call TRBD1 (6 bases). Here the sequenced sample was CD4+ or CD8+ T cells sorted from blood, taken in a trial of the OX40 agonist ivuxolimab. The CDR3, as DNA: TGTGCCAGCAGCCCGTCGACAGGCGGCTACACCTTC. Its translation is CASSPSTGGYTF.